This record covers a single T cell receptor (beta chain). This clone was seen a handful of times. This clone's antigen is unknown. One base away there is no much larger clone; base qualities are not given. From V the trimming removes 3 bases and from J it removes 1 base, while the gene matches leave 2 bases of the junction unaccounted for. CDR1 and CDR2 (SGHRS, YFSETQ) derive from the germline V gene. The CDR3 contains 14 residues, cysteine and phenylalanine counted. Only CDR3 DNA is held: 42 bases, read in frame from base 1. This specimen comes from a study of T cells in localized non-small cell lung cancer (dated by TCRdb to about 2020). For the wider study: The study examined T cell repertoires in roughly 240 patients with early-stage NSCLC and compared tumors with uninvolved tumor-adjacent lungs. The cohort comprised approximately 240 treatment-naïve NSCLC patients with resected, localized lung tumors. Of the NSCLC patients, about 130 were male and about a hundred were female, and the mean age was approximately 66 years. What the work shows at the level of the full study, not this receptor alone: Because of the exploratory design, TCR variables were selected using unadjusted p-values without false-discovery rate correction. A median of around 50 of the top 100 tumor clones turned up in the paired uninvolved adjacent lung, and 25 to 35 of those clones also ranked among the top 100 of that same adjacent lung. Uninvolved tumor-adjacent lung showed the highest T cell clonality, higher than tumor, which suggests more focused antigenic responses in the adjacent lung. Higher T cell density in blood was associated with longer overall survival, whereas higher clonality in adjacent lung was associated with shorter survival. Because multi-region tumor sequencing was not done, intratumor heterogeneity could not be ruled out.

At diagnosis, peripheral blood, uninvolved tumor-adjacent lung and tumor were collected and were preserved as a mix of fresh-frozen and FFPE material. For TCR repertoire profiling, the blood samples were analyzed as peripheral blood mononuclear cells. TCR beta CDR3 regions were sequenced from DNA using the immunoSEQ Assay. In the original analysis: To compute T cell density, TCR beta template counts were normalized to usable DNA, which was estimated by amplifying housekeeping genes. The preseqR package was used to estimate richness by extrapolating to 400,000 templates for PBMC samples and to 120,000 templates for tissue samples. Clonality was taken to be one minus Pielou's evenness. To identify tissue-enriched TCRs, differential abundance testing was run on productive amino-acid clonotypes with a minimum total count of 5 and an alpha of 0.1. The Jaccard Index and the Morisita Overlap Index were used to measure how much the repertoires overlapped between compartments. GLIPH clustered TCR beta CDR3s with public tetramer-defined viral CDR3s; viral motifs required at least three viral sequences plus V-gene enrichment. Held by TCRdb, this immuneACCESS table contains in-frame sequences only and omits some clones. Under half of the omission traces to an unresolved V gene where checked; the cause of the rest is unknown. That table gives V, J and clone size, and the DNA gave D and trimming. The sample table records about 11,000 clones; 70% to 90% of these occur just once. The ten biggest clones cover roughly 8.6% of the sample.

This material consisted of peripheral blood, taken before any cancer treatment. The rearrangement combines TRBV5-1 with TRBJ2-5, with TRBD2 identical over 8 junction bases. The TCR originated in a male donor aged 60 or older with stage III lung adenocarcinoma. The CDR3 reads as follows: CASSSGLAQETQYF. The sequenced DNA: TGCGCCAGCAGCTCCGGACTAGCCCAAGAGACCCAGTACTTC.